This TCR beta chain was sequenced in a study of T-cell reconstitution after alpha-beta-depleted transplantation in children. The study, taken as a whole, reports: T-cell numbers and diversity, one year after transplant, stemmed largely from T cells that were newly produced. Reports say that about two months after transplant, the alpha-beta T cells came out of several hundred graft clones that had expanded. The origin of high day-60 TCRbeta diversity in some patients lay in surviving recipient T cells and thymic progenitors.

A TCRbeta library incorporating unique molecular identifiers was prepared. TCRdb re-derived calls from the PCR reads in MiXCR, one entry per CDR3 protein. The repertoire consists of about 290,000 distinct CDR3 sequences, with about 9.4% occurring once and the leading ten covering 7.5%. This clonotype appeared many times. What it binds is not known. This TCR was sampled from a boy less than two years old with acute myeloid leukemia, due to receive a stem cell transplant. Sequencing was performed on PBMCs, taken before TCRalphabeta/CD19-depleted stem cell transplant.

This CDR3 reads CASSSRPLAGNQETQYF. The CDR3 DNA reads TGTGCCAGCAGCTCCCGTCCGCTAGCGGGTAACCAAGAGACCCAGTACTTC. The chain joins TRBV7-2 to TRBJ2-5, with 8 bases that match TRBD2. Germline V lookup: CDR1 SGHTA, CDR2 FQGNSA. The V and J ends lost 4 bases and 0 bases, in that order; junction bases with no gene match: 10. The CDR3 covers 17 residues.